This T cell receptor (beta chain) appears in the sequencing data of a study of beta chain features in type 1 diabetes. About the study: Similarity in age, gender and cell yields was seen between patients and healthy donors. Researchers looked at approximately 110,000,000 sorted cells across all samples.

Expressed TCRB transcripts were sequenced because the entire RNA isolate underwent reverse transcription. Clones were sequenced by immunoSEQ multiplex PCR, and TCRdb holds only the in-frame ones, with some missing. The repertoire has a few hundred thousand clones, approximately 16% of them found once; the top ten carry 0.085%. Worth noting for this clone: What it recognizes is unknown.

Overall study results and limits: In the patient group, naive, central memory and Treg TCRB repertoires seemed more alike than in the healthy donor group. VDJ junctions sequenced from type 1 diabetes patients showed fewer insertions and more deletions. Type 1 diabetes patients had TCRB CDR3s that were shorter (moderately but significantly so) in all four CD4+ subsets.

This CDR3 comprises 16 residues. Germline V gives CDR1 SGHVS, CDR2 FNYEAQ. The trim removed 5 bases at V and 0 bases at J, leaving 1 base unmatched. Sequencing was carried out using naive CD4+ T cells from blood. The receptor was isolated from a young man with type 1 diabetes. The chain combines TRBV7-6 with TRBJ2-1; 13 bases align to TRBD2. Here the CDR3 reads CASSRTSGSSYNEQFF. Here the CDR3 DNA reads TGTGCCAGCAGCAGGACTAGCGGGAGCTCCTACAATGAGCAGTTCTTC. The full variable domain, completed using reference TRBV7-6 and TRBJ2-1, is GAGVSQSPRYKVTKRGQDVALRCDPISGHVSLYWYRQALGQGPEFLTYFNYEAQQDKSGLPNDRFSAERPEGSISTLTIQRTEQRDSAMYRCASSRTSGSSYNEQFFGPGTRLTVL.